This TCR beta chain was recovered during a study of cytomegalovirus exposure and HLA in healthy donors. This CDR3 is 14 amino acids long. Germline V gene sequence: CDR1 MDHEN, CDR2 SYDVKM. V lost 8 bases and J 1 base, leaving 14 bases between the germline ends. Study-wide findings and caveats: Exclusion applied to some V segments, including TRBV6-2 and TRBV6-3, as they were indistinguishable. Researchers had no immune exposure information except CMV serostatus available. Reportedly, cytomegalovirus status was diagnosed with high sensitivity and specificity. Most TCR sequences were rare, but some public TCRs occurred in many donors.

As regards this clone: The antigen remains undetermined.

Primers for the PCR totalled 60 Vbeta and 13 Jbeta. Only in-frame clones appear in the TCRdb table, and some are missing; sequencing was by immunoSEQ multiplex PCR. The profile shows 100,000 to 150,000 clones, approximately 80% of them singletons. Specimen: PBMCs. The V and J genes are TRBV28 and TRBJ1-1, with no clear D. The TCR sequence derives from a female donor in good health and CMV-seropositive. CDR3 in DNA: TGTGCCAGCGGCCCTCGACGGGGGAACACTGAAGCTTTCTTT. It codes for CASGPRRGNTEAFF.